The clone carrying this T cell receptor (beta chain) was seen once. The antigen remains unidentified. The sample comes from a study of cytomegalovirus exposure and HLA in healthy donors. Study-wide background: The 95 to 150 validation repertoires, a later analysis reported, used the same platform as the roughly 610 first-cohort repertoires.

Study-level results: Per published reports, the classifier diagnosed cytomegalovirus status with high specificity and sensitivity. The study put some 160 TCR beta chains on its list as cytomegalovirus-associated.

Donors came from a validation cohort of over a hundred subjects, distinct from the first 666-subject cohort. The protocol was immunoSEQ multiplex PCR, while the TCRdb copy is restricted to in-frame clones and leaves out a portion. The sample records approximately 120,000 clones, about 88% being singletons. The CDR3 length is 11 residues. From germline, CDR1 is ENHRY and CDR2 SYGVKD. J lost 5 bases, V lost 10 bases, and 2 bases had no gene match. Sequenced sample: PBMCs. This receptor was obtained from a woman younger than 35 in good health and CMV-seronegative. The chain couples TRBV10-3 to TRBJ2-5; 9 positions match TRBD2. The CDR3 loop is CASGLAETQYF. The CDR3 region has the DNA TGTGCCAGCGGACTAGCGGAGACCCAGTACTTC.